This T cell receptor beta chain was observed in a study of blood T cell repertoires in COVID-19 (dated by TCRdb to 2019 to 2021). Notes on the research overall: Samples covering the acute and convalescent phases of COVID-19 were provided by collaborators in the United States, Italy and Spain. The material from the prospective study consisted of cDNA or gDNA derived from T cells, B-cell-depleted T cells, or PBMCs. The dataset comprised deeply sampled blood TCRbeta repertoires from subjects exposed to, actively infected with, or recovered from COVID-19. The repertoires were released in a freely available public database meant as a resource for research on the immune response to SARS-CoV-2. Samples were obtained from the ongoing ImmuneRACE study (first 160 participants) and from 1,254 subjects provided by 6 global collaborators. Nearly every sample came with metadata listing a de-identified subject ID, COVID-19 status, age in years and sex. HLA class I and class II types, where available, came from metadata supplied by the sample provider rather than from assay-based typing.

Concerning this clone: It lacks a known antigen. One base away there is no much larger clone; base qualities are not given.

The immunoSEQ Assay, a bias-controlled multiplex PCR, was used to amplify TCRbeta CDR3 regions from genomic DNA. The study's processing was this. Within the assay, amplification of reference gene primers was used to estimate how many nucleated cells each sample contained. To quantify the absolute abundance of each unique TCRbeta CDR3 rearrangement, sequence reads were collapsed and filtered. For each sample, productive Simpson clonality was calculated as the square root of Simpson's diversity index over productive rearrangements. TCRdb stores this immuneACCESS table with in-frame sequences only. Part of the clones is absent; in the studies checked, under half of the shortfall reflects unresolved V genes, and no reason is known for the rest. Clone size and V and J calls were adopted from that table, with D and trimming inferred from the DNA. For this sample there are hundreds of thousands of clones; around 87% appear just once. The ten largest account for approximately 8% of the sample.

Samples from volunteer blood donors who had recovered from COVID-19 were contributed by a second Seattle source. Each collaborating institution followed its own protocols to collect whole blood in K2EDTA tubes. For TCRbeta analysis, collaborators shipped samples as frozen whole blood, isolated PBMCs, or DNA extracted from either of those sample types. From the germline V gene, CDR1 is KGHSH and CDR2 is LQKENI. The CDR3 has 14 amino acids, counting the end cysteine and phenylalanine. The DNA shown is the 42-base CDR3, in frame from base 1. The trim is 3 bases for V and 3 bases for J, with a gap of 11 bases between the germline ends. What the work shows at the level of the full study, not this receptor alone: How much clinical and demographic metadata was included differed by source and by participant, and the metadata was provided uncurated.

The sequenced sample consisted of peripheral blood. This TCR derives from a woman in her forties or fifties who had recovered from COVID-19. Recombination joined TRBV18 with TRBJ2-5, and TRBD2 may be the D gene, going by 6 matching bases. The sequenced DNA: TGTGCCAGCTCACCGCCGGGACTCAAAGAGACCCAGTACTTC. Translated, this is CASSPPGLKETQYF.